Below, one T cell receptor (beta chain) is given with its context. As yet, its antigen is unknown. Amplification used 60 Vbeta primers and 13 Jbeta primers. Only in-frame clones appear in the TCRdb table, and some are missing; sequencing was by immunoSEQ multiplex PCR. The sample contains roughly 96,000 clones, roughly 79% of which appear only once. The data originate from a study of cytomegalovirus exposure and HLA in healthy donors. Study-wide results and caveats: Later, an analysis found that common viral pathogens appeared to be linked with several of the most significant clusters. Around 18,000 TCR beta sequences were associated with HLA alleles at 0.05 false discovery rate in a later analysis. Diagnosis of cytomegalovirus status made by the classifier reportedly showed high specificity and sensitivity. Sequencing likely caused a cluster of highly shared sequence variants.

V was clipped by 5 bases and J by 1 base; unmatched bases: 4. CDR3 length: 13 amino acids. The germline gives CDR1 GTSNPN, CDR2 SVGIG (reference sequence). The sequencing sample was made of PBMCs. The chain combines TRBV30 with TRBJ1-1; 7 bases agree with TRBD1. This receptor was taken from a female donor in good health and CMV-seropositive. DNA for the CDR3: TGTGCCTGGTCGGGACAGCCGAACACTGAAGCTTTCTTT. It codes for CAWSGQPNTEAFF.